This T cell receptor beta chain appears in the sequencing data of a study of T cells in Graves' hyperthyroidism and ophthalmopathy. Study background: Peripheral blood was obtained at initial diagnosis, preceding any treatment. General study findings and limits: In the analysis, a 13 V-J model separated ophthalmopathy from stable hyperthyroidism.

This clonotype was recorded at least ten times. Antigen: not known. Amplified regions were TCR beta CDR3 sequences from RNA transcripts. Using the HTBI primer set, a first-round RT-PCR was run on the TCR CDR3. From the multiplex PCR reads, TCRdb called clonotypes with MiXCR, one entry per CDR3 protein. In the table there are 240,000 or so distinct CDR3 sequences, around 17% of which are singletons. This CDR3 contains 11 residues. The V gene lost 6 bases and the J gene lost 4 bases, with 4 bases spanning the gap. The TCR sequence derives from a woman younger than 30 with Graves' ophthalmopathy. Specimen: blood. The chain employs TRBV12-3 or TRBV12-4 and TRBJ2-1; D unclear. Here the CDR3 reads CASRSYNEQFF. The CDR3 region has the DNA TGTGCCAGCAGGTCATACAATGAGCAGTTCTTC.